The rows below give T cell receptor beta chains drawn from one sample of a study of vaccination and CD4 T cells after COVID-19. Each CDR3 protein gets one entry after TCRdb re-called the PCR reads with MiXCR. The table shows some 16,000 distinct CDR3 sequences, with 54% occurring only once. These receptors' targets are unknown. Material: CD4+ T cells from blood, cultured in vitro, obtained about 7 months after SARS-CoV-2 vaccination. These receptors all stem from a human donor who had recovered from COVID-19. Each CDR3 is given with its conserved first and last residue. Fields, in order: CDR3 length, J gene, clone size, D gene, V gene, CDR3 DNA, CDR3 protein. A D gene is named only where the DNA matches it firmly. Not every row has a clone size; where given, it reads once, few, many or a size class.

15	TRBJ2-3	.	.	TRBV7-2	TGTGCCAGCAGCCACCGGGACCGGAGCACAGATACGCAGTATTTT	CASSHRDRSTDTQYF
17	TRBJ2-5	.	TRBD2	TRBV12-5	TGTGCTAGTGGTTTGGTACTCGGGGGGTGGGGAGGAGAGACCCAGTACTTC	CASGLVLGGWGGETQYF
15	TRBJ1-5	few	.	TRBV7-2	TGTGCCAGCAGCCCTGGGGGATTGAGAAGTCAGCCCCAGCATTTT	CASSPGGLRSQPQHF
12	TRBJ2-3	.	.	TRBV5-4	TGTGCCAGCAGCTTGCCCGAAGATACGCAGTATTTT	CASSLPEDTQYF
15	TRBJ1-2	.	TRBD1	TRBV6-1	TGTGCCAGCCGGTTAAGGACAGGGGTAGGCTATGGCTACACCTTC	CASRLRTGVGYGYTF
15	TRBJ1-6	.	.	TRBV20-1	TGCAGTGCTAGACCCCCGGGTGTGAGTAATTCACCCCTCCACTTT	CSARPPGVSNSPLHF
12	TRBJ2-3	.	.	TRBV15	TGTGCCACCAGCAGGAGGACATATACGCAGTATTTT	CATSRRTYTQYF
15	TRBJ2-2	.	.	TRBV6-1	TGTGCCAGCAGCTTAGGTAGCGGGAACACCGGGGAGCTGTTTTTT	CASSLGSGNTGELFF
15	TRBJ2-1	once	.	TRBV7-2	TGTGCCAGCAGCTTACAGGGGGGGATCTACAATGAGCAGTTCTTC	CASSLQGGIYNEQFF
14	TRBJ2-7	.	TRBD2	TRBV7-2	TGTGCCAGCAGCTCCACTAGCGGGAGCTACGAGCAGTACTTC	CASSSTSGSYEQYF
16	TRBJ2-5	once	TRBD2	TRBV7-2	TGTGCCAGCAGCTTAAACAGCGGGAGGGCCGGGGAGACCCAGTACTTC	CASSLNSGRAGETQYF
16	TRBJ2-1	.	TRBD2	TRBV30	TGTGCCTGGAGTGGCGGTAGCGGGAGAACTGGGGATGAGCAGTTCTTC	CAWSGGSGRTGDEQFF
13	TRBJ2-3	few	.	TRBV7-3	TGTGCCAGTGGCGGTTATAGCACAGATACGCAGTATTTT	CASGGYSTDTQYF
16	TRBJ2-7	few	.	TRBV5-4	TGTGCCAGCAGCTGGGGGCCGGGACAAGTTTCCTACGAGCAGTACTTC	CASSWGPGQVSYEQYF
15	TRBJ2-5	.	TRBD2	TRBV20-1	TGCAGTGCTTCGGGAACGGGGGGGCCTAGGGAGACCCAGTACTTC	CSASGTGGPRETQYF
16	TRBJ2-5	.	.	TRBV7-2	TGTGCCAGCAGCTTAGCCCTGGGGAGCAACCAAGAGACCCAGTACTTC	CASSLALGSNQETQYF
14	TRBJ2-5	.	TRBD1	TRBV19	TGTGCCAGTAGTATCCGTAGGACAGGGGAGACCCAGTACTTC	CASSIRRTGETQYF
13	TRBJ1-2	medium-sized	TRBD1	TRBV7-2	TGTGCCAGCAGCCCTGGACAGGGGTATGGCTACACCTTC	CASSPGQGYGYTF
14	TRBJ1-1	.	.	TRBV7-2	TGTGCCAGCAGCTTAGTTCGGGATGGCACTGAAGCTTTCTTT	CASSLVRDGTEAFF
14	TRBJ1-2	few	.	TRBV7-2	TGTGCCAGCAGCCACGATTGGCAGAACTATGGCTACACCTTC	CASSHDWQNYGYTF
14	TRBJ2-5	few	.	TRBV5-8	TGTGCCAGCAGCTTGAGCTGGGGGAGGGAGACCCAGTACTTC	CASSLSWGRETQYF
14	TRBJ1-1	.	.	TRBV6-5	TGTGCCAGCCGTTCCGAGGGGACCTGGGATGAAGCTTTCTTT	CASRSEGTWDEAFF
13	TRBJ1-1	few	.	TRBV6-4	TGTGCCAGCAGTGTTTCAGTTAACACTGAAGCTTTCTTT	CASSVSVNTEAFF
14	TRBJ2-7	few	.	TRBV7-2	TGTGCCAGCGTCAGCGGAGGGGCCACCTACGAGCAGTACTTC	CASVSGGATYEQYF
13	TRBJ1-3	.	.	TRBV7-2	TGTGCCAGCAGCTTAGCCTCTGGAAACACCATATATTTT	CASSLASGNTIYF
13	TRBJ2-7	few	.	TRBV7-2	TGTGCCAGCATCTTCAGTCCTGGTGGGGAGCAGTACTTC	CASIFSPGGEQYF
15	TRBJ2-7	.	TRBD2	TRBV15	TGTGCCACCAGCAGGAGGGCGGCGGGAGTCTACGAGCAGTACTTC	CATSRRAAGVYEQYF